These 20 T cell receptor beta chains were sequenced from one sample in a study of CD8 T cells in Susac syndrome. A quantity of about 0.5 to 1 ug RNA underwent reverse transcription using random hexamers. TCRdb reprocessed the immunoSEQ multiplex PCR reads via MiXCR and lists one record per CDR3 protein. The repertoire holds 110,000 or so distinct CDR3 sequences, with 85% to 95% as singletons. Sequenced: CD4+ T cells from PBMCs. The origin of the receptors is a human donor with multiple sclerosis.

CDR3 coding DNA: TGTGCCAGCAGTGACTATTCCGGCTACACCTTC. Its protein product is CASSDYSGYTF. The chain uses TRBV25-1 and TRBJ1-2; D not resolved. CDR3 length: 11 amino acids. The V and J ends lost 3 bases and 8 bases respectively, with 7 bases between them. Germline CDR1 reads MGHDK; CDR2 reads SYGVNS.

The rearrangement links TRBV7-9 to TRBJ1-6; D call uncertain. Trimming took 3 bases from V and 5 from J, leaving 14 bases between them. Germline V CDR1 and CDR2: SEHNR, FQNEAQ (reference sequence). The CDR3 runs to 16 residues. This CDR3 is CASSLASILNNSPLHF. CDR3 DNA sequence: TGTGCCAGCAGCTTGGCGTCCATCCTTAATAATTCACCCCTCCACTTT.

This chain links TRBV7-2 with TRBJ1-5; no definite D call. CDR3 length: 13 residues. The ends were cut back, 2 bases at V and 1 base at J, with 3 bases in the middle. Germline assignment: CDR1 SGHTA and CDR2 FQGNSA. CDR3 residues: CASSLQSNQPQHF. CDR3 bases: TGTGCCAGCAGCTTACAAAGCAATCAGCCCCAGCATTTT.

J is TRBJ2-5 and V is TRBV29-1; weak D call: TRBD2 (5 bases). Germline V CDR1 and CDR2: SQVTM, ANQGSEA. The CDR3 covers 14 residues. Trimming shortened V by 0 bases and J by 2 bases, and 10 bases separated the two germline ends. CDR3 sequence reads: CSVEDEGRQETQYF. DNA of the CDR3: TGCAGCGTTGAAGATGAGGGCAGACAAGAGACCCAGTACTTC.

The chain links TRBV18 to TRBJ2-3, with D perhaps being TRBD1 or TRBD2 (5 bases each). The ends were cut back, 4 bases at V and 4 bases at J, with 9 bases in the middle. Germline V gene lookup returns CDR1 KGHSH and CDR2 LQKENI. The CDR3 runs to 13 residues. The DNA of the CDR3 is TGTGCCAGCTCACAAGGGACCGCAGATACGCAGTATTTT. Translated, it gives CASSQGTADTQYF.

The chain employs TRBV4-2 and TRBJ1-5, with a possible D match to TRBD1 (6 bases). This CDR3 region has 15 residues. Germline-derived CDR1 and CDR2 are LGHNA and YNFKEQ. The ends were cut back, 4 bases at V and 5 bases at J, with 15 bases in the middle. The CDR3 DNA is TGTGCCAGCAGCCCCCGTGGAGGGGGGGATCAGCCCCAGCATTTT. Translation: CASSPRGGGDQPQHF.

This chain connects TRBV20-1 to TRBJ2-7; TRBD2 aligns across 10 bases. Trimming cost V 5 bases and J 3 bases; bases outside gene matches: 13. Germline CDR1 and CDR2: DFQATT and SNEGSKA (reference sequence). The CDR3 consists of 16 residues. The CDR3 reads CSALAPTSGEYYEQYF. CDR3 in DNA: TGCAGTGCTCTTGCCCCCACTAGCGGGGAGTACTACGAGCAGTACTTC.

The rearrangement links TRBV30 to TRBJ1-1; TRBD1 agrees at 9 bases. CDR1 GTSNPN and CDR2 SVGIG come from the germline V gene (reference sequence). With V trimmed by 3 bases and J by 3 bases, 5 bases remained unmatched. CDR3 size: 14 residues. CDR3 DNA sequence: TGTGCCTGGAGCCTGGGACAGGGCCACACTGAAGCTTTCTTT. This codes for CAWSLGQGHTEAFF.

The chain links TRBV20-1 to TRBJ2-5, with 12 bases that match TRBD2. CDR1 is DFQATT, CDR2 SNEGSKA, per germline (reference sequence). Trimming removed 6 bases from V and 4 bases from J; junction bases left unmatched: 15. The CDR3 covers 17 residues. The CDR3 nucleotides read TGCAGTGCCACAGCACGGACTAGCGGGGCTCGGCGAGAGACCCAGTACTTC. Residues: CSATARTSGARRETQYF.

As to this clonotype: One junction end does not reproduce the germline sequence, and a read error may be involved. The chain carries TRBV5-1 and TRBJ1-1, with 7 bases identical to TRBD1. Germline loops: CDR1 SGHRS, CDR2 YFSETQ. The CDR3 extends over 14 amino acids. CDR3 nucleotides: TGTGCCAGCAGTGGAACAGGGGTGAACACTGAAGCTTTCTTT. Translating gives CASSGTGVNTEAFF.

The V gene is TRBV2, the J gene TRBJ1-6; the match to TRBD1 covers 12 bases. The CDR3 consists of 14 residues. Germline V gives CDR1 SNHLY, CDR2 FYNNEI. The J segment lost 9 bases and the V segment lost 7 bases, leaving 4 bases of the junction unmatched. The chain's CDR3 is CASTGQGASSPLHF. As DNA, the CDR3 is TGTGCCAGCACGGGACAGGGGGCGAGTTCACCCCTCCACTTT. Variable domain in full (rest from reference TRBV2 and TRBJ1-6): EPEVTQTPSHQVTQMGQEVILRCVPISNHLYFYWYRQILGQKVEFLVSFYNNEISEKSEIFDDQFSVERPDGSNFTLKIRSTKLEDSAMYFCASTGQGASSPLHFGNGTRLTVT.

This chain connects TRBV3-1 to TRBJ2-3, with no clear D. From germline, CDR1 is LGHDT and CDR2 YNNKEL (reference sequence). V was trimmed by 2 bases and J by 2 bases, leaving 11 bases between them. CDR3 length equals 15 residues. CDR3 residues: CASSQTKKPTDTQYF. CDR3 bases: TGTGCCAGCAGCCAAACTAAGAAGCCCACAGATACGCAGTATTTT.

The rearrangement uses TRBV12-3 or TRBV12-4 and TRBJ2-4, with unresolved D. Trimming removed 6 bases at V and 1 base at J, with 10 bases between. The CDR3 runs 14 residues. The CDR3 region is CASSTYLAKNIQYF. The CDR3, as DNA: TGTGCCAGCAGCACTTACCTCGCCAAAAACATTCAGTACTTC.

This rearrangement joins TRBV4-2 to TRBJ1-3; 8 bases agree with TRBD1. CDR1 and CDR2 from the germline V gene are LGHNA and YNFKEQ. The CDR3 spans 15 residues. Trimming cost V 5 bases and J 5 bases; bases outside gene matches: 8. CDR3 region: CASSSYQGARNTIYF. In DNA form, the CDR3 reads TGTGCCAGCAGCTCCTACCAGGGGGCTCGAAACACCATATATTTT.

CDR3 loop: CASSPGGVRGGPGELFF. The CDR3 DNA follows: TGTGCCAGCAGCCCTGGAGGCGTGCGGGGGGGCCCCGGGGAGCTGTTTTTT. This chain links TRBV7-2 with TRBJ2-2, with TRBD2 identical over 9 bases. The V and J ends lost 5 bases and 6 bases, in that order; junction bases with no gene match: 13. In germline, CDR1 is SGHTA, CDR2 FQGNSA. There are 17 residues in the CDR3.

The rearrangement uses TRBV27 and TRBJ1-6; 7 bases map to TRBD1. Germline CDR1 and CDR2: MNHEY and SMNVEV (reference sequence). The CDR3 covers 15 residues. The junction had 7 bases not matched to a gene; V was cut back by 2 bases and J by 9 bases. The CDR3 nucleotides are TGTGCCAGCAGTTTAAGTGCAGGGGGTATTTCACCCCTCCACTTT. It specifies CASSLSAGGISPLHF.

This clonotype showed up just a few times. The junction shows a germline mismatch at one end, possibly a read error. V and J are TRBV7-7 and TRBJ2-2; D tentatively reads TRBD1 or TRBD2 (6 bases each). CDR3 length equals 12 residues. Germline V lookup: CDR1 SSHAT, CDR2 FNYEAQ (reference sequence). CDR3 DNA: TGTGCTAGCAGCCCGGGGGCTGGGGAGCTGTTTTTT. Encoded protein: CASSPGAGELFF.

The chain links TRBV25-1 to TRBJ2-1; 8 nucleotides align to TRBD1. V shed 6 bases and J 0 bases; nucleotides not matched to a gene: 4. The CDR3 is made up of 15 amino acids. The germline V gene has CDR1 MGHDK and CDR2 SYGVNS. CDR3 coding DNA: TGTGCCAGCAGAGACAGGGGAGGCTCCTACAATGAGCAGTTCTTC. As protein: CASRDRGGSYNEQFF.

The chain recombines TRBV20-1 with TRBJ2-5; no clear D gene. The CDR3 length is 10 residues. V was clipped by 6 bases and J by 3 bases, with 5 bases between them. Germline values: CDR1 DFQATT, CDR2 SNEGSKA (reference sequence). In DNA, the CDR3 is TGCAGTGCCTACAAAGAGACCCAGTACTTC. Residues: CSAYKETQYF.

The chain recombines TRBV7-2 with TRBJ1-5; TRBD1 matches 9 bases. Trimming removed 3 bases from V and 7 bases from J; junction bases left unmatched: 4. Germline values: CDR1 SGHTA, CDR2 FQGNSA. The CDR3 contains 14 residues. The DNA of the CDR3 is TGTGCCAGCAGCTTGGGACAGGGTTTCCAGCCCCAGCATTTT. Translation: CASSLGQGFQPQHF.